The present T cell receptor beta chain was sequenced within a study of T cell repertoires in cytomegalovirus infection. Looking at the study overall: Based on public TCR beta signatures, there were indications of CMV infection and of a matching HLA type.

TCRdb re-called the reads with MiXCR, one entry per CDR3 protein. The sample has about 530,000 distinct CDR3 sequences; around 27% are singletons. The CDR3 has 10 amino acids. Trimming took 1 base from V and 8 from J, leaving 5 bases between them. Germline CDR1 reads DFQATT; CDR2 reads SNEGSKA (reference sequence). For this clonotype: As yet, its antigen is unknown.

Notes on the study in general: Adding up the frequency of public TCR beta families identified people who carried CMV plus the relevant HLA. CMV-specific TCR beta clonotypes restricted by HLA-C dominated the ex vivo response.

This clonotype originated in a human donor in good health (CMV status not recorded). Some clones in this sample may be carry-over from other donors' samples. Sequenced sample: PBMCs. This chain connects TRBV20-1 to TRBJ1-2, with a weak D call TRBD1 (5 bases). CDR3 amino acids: CSARGDGYTF. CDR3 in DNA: TGCAGTGCTAGAGGGGACGGCTACACCTTC.